This paragraph reports one T cell receptor (beta chain). The sample is drawn from a study of blood T cell repertoires in COVID-19. About the research overall: Researchers got acute and convalescent COVID-19 samples from the United States, Italy and Spain.

As processed by the authors: Quantification of nucleated cells was approximated via reference gene primer amplification. TCRdb's copy holds only in-frame clones and misses some; the assay was immunoSEQ multiplex PCR. V and J calls and clone size come straight from that table; D and trimming were deduced from the DNA. This table has about 140,000 clones, around four fifths appearing once. V shed 2 bases and J 6 bases; nucleotides not matched to a gene: 8. The germline V gene has CDR1 SGHRS and CDR2 YFSETQ. This CDR3 contains 15 residues. The clonotype originates from a woman between 50 and 59 years old with acute COVID-19. Sample: PBMCs or T cells enriched from blood (not recorded which). The chain employs TRBV5-1 and TRBJ2-1, with 7 nucleotides matching TRBD2. The CDR3: CASSFGTNPSNEQFF. As DNA, the CDR3 is TGCGCCAGCAGCTTTGGGACTAACCCGTCCAATGAGCAGTTCTTC. Based on the CDR3 plus reference TRBV5-1 and TRBJ2-1, the full variable domain is KAGVTQTPRYLIKTRGQQVTLSCSPISGHRSVSWYQQTPGQGLQFLFEYFSETQRNKGNFPGRFSGRQFSNSRSEMNVSTLELGDSALYLCASSFGTNPSNEQFFGPGTRLTVL.